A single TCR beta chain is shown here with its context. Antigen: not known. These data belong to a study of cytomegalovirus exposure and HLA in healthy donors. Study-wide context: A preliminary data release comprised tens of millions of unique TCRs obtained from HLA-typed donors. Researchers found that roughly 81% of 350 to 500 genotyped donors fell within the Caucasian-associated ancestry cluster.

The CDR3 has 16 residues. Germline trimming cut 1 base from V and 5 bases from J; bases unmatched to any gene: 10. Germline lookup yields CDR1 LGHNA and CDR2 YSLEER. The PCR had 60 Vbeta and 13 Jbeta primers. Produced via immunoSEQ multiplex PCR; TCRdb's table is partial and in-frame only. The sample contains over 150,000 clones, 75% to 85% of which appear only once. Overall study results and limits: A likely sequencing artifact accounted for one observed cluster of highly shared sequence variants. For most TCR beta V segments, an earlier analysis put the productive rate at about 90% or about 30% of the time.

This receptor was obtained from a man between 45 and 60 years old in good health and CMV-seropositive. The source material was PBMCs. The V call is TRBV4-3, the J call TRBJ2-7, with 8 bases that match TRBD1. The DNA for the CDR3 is TGCGCCAGCAGCCAAGGTTTTGGGACAGGATTCCACGAGCAGTACTTC. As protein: CASSQGFGTGFHEQYF.